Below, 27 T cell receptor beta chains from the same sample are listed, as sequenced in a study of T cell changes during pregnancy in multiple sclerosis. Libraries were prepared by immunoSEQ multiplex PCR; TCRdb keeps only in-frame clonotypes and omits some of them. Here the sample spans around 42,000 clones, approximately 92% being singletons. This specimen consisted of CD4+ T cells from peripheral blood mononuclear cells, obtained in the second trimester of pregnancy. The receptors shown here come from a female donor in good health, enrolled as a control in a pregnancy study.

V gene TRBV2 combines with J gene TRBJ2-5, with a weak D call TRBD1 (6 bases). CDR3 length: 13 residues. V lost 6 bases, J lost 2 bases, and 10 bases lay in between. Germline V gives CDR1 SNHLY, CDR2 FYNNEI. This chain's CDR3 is CASSGTRQETQYF. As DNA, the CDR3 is TGTGCCAGCAGCGGGACAAGGCAAGAGACCCAGTACTTC. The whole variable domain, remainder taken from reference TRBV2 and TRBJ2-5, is EPEVTQTPSHQVTQMGQEVILRCVPISNHLYFYWYRQILGQKVEFLVSFYNNEISEKSEIFDDQFSVERPDGSNFTLKIRSTKLEDSAMYFCASSGTRQETQYFGPGTRLLVL.

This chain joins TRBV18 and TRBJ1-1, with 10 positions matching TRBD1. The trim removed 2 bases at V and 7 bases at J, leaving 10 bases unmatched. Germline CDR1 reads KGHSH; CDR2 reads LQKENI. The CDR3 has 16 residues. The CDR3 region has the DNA TGTGCCAGCTCACCAGCAGTGGCCCGGGACAGGGGTGAAGCTTTCTTT. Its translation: CASSPAVARDRGEAFF.

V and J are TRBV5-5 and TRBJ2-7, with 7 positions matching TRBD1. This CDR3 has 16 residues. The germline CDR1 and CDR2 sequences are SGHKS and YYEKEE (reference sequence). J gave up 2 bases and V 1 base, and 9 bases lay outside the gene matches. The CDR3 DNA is TGTGCCAGCAGCTTGACTCCAGGGGGATCGCCCTACGAGCAGTACTTC. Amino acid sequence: CASSLTPGGSPYEQYF. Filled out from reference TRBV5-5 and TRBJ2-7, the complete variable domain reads DAGVTQSPTHLIKTRGQQVTLRCSPISGHKSVSWYQQVLGQGPQFIFQYYEKEERGRGNFPDRFSARQFPNYSSELNVNALLLGDSALYLCASSLTPGGSPYEQYFGPGTRLTVT.

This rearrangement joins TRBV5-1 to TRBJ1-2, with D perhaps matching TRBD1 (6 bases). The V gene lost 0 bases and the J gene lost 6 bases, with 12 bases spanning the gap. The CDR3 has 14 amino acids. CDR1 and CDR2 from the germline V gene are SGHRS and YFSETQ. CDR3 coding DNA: TGCGCCAGCAGCTTGGTAGGAAAGGGGGATGGCTACACCTTC. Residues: CASSLVGKGDGYTF.

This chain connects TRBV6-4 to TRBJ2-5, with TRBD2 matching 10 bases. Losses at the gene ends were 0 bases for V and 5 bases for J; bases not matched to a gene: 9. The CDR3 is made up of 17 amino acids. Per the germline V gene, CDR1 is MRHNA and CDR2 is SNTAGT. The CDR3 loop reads CASSDSGLAGARETQYF. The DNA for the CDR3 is TGTGCCAGCAGTGACTCTGGGCTAGCGGGGGCACGGGAGACCCAGTACTTC.

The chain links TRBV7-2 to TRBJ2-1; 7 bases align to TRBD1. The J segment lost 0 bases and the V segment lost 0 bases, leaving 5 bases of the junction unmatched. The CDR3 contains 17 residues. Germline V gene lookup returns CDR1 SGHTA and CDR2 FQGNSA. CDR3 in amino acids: CASSLARDSLSYNEQFF. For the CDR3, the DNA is TGTGCCAGCAGCTTAGCCCGGGACAGCCTCTCCTACAATGAGCAGTTCTTC.

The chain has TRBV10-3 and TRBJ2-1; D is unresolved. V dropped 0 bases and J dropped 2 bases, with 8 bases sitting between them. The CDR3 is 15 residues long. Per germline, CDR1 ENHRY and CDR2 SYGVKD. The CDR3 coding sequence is TGTGCCATCAGTGAGTCTCGTATCCCCTACAATGAGCAGTTCTTC. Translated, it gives CAISESRIPYNEQFF.

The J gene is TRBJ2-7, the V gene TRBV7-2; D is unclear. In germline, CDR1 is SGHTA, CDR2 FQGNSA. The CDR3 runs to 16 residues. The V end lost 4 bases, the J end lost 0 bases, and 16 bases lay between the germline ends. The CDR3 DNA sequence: TGTGCCAGCAGCTACGACTCGTCCTCAACCTCCTACGAGCAGTACTTC. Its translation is CASSYDSSSTSYEQYF.

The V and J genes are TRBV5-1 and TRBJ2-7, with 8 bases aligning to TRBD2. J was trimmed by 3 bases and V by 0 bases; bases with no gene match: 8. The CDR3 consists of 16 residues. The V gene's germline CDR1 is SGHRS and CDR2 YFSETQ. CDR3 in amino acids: CASSLEGGGGFYEQYF. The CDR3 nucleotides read TGCGCCAGCAGCTTGGAGGGGGGCGGGGGGTTCTACGAGCAGTACTTC.

The CDR3 bases are TGTGCCAGCAGCCCAAGACAGGGGGCCTACGAGCAGTACTTC. This encodes CASSPRQGAYEQYF. The chain couples TRBV11-2 to TRBJ2-7; 9 bases line up with TRBD1. The CDR3 covers 14 residues. The germline gives CDR1 SGHAT, CDR2 FQNNGV. The V and J ends lost 5 bases and 2 bases, in that order; junction bases with no gene match: 4. Combining the CDR3 with reference TRBV11-2 and TRBJ2-7 gives the whole variable domain EAGVAQSPRYKIIEKRQSVAFWCNPISGHATLYWYQQILGQGPKLLIQFQNNGVVDDSQLPKDRFSAERLKGVDSTLKIQPAKLEDSAVYLCASSPRQGAYEQYFGPGTRLTVT.

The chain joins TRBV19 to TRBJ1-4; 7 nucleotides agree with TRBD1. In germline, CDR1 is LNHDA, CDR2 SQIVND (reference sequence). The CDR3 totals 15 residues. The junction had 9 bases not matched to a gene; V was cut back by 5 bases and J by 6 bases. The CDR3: CASSFRTGLDEKLFF. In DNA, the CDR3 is TGTGCCAGTAGTTTCCGGACAGGTCTGGATGAAAAACTGTTTTTT.

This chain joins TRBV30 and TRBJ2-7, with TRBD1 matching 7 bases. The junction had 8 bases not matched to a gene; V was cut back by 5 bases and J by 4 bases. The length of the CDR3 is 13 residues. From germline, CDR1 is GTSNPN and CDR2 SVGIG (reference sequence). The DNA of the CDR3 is TGTGCCTGGGCAACAGGGGATGGGTACGAGCAGTACTTC. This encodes CAWATGDGYEQYF.

CDR3 in DNA: TGTGCCACCAGCAGGGAGGGTTCCTACGAGCAGTACTTC. As protein: CATSREGSYEQYF. V usage is TRBV15 and J usage is TRBJ2-7, with D maybe TRBD2 (6 bases). Germline V gene sequence: CDR1 LNHNV, CDR2 YYDKDF (reference sequence). This CDR3 is built from 13 residues. V lost 3 bases and J 1 base, leaving 7 bases between the germline ends.

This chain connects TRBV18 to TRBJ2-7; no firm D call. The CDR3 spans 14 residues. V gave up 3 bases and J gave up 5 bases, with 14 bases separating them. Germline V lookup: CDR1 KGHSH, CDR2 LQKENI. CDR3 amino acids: CASSPLPGVNEQYF. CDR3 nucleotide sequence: TGTGCCAGCTCACCGCTCCCCGGAGTCAACGAGCAGTACTTC.

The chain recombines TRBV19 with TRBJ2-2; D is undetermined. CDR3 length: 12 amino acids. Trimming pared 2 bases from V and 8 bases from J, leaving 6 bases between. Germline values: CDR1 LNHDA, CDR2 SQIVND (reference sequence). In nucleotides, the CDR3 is TGTGCCAGTAGTATACAGGTTGGGGAGCTGTTTTTT. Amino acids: CASSIQVGELFF.

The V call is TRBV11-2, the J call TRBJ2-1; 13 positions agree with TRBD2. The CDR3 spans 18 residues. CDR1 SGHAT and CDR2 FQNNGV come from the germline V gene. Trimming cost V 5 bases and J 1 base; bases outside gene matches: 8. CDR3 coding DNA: TGTGCCAGCAGCCAAAGGACTAGCGGGAGACGATCCTACAATGAGCAGTTCTTC. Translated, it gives CASSQRTSGRRSYNEQFF.

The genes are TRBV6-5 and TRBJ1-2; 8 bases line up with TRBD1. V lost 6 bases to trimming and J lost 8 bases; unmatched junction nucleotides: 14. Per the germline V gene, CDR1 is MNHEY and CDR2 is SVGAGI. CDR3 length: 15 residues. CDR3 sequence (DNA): TGTGCCAGCAGCCCGAACAGGCAGGGGGCGCGGGGCTACACCTTC. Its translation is CASSPNRQGARGYTF.

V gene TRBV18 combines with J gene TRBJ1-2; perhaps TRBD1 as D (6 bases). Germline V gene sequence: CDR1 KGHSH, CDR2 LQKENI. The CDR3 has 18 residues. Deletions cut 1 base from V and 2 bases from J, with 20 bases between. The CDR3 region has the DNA TGTGCCAGCTCACCACTGGGTAAAGGGGGATTCCGGAACTATGGCTACACCTTC. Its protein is CASSPLGKGGFRNYGYTF. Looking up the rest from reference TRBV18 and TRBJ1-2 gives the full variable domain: NAGVMQNPRHLVRRRGQEARLRCSPMKGHSHVYWYRQLPEEGLKFMVYLQKENIIDESGMPKERFSAEFPKEGPSILRIQQVVRGDSAAYFCASSPLGKGGFRNYGYTFGSGTRLTVV.

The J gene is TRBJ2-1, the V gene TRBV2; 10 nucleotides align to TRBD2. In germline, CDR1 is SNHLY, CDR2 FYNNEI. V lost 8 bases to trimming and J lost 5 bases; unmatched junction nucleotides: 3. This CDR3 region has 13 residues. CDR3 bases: TGTGCCAGCGAACTAGCGGGGAACAATGAGCAGTTCTTC. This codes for CASELAGNNEQFF.

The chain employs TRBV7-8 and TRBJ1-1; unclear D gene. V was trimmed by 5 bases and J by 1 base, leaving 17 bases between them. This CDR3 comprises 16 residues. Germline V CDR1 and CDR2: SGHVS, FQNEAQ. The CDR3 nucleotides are TGTGCCAGCAGCCCCCGCCAGGCGCTACCGAACACTGAAGCTTTCTTT. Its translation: CASSPRQALPNTEAFF. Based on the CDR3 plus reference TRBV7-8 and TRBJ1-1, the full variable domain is GAGVSQSPRYKVAKRGQDVALRCDPISGHVSLFWYQQALGQGPEFLTYFQNEAQLDKSGLPSDRFFAERPEGSVSTLKIQRTQQEDSAVYLCASSPRQALPNTEAFFGQGTRLTVV.

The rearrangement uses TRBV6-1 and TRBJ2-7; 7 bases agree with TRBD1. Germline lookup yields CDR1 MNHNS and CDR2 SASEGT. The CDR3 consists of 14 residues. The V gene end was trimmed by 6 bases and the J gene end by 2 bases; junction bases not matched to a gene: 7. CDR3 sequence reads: CASSPLDRTYEQYF. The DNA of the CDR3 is TGTGCCAGCAGCCCTCTGGACAGGACCTACGAGCAGTACTTC.

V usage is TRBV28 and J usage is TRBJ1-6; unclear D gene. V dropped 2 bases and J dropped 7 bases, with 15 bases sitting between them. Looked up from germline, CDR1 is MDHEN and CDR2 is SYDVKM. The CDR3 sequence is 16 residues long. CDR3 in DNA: TGTGCCAGCAGTTTAGTTACGCAGGTTGCCAATTCACCCCTCCACTTT. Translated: CASSLVTQVANSPLHF. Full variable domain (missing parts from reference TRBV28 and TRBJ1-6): DVKVTQSSRYLVKRTGEKVFLECVQDMDHENMFWYRQDPGLGLRLIYFSYDVKMKEKGDIPEGYSVSREKKERFSLILESASTNQTSMYLCASSLVTQVANSPLHFGNGTRLTVT.

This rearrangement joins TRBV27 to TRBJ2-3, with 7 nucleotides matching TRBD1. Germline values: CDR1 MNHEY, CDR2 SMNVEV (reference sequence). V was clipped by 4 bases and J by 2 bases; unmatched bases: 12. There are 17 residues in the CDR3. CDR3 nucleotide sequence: TGTGCCAGCAGTTACCTAGAGGTGGGACAGCTCACAGATACGCAGTATTTT. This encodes CASSYLEVGQLTDTQYF.

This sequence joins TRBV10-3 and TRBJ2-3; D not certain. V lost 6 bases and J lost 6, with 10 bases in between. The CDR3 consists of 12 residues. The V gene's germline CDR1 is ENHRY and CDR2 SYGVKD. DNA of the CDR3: TGTGCCATCAGGACCCTAGGCGATACGCAGTATTTT. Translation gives CAIRTLGDTQYF.

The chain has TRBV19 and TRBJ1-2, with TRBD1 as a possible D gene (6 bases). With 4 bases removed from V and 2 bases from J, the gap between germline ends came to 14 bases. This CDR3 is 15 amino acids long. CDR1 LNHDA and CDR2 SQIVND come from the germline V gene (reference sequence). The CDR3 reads CASSTWDTRNYGYTF. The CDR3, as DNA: TGTGCCAGTAGTACGTGGGACACCCGAAACTATGGCTACACCTTC.

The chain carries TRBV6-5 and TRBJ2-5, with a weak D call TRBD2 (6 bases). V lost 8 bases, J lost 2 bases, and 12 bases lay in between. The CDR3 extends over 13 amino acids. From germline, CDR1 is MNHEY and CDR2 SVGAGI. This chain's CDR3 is CASAGTSQETQYF. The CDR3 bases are TGTGCCAGCGCCGGGACTTCGCAAGAGACCCAGTACTTC.

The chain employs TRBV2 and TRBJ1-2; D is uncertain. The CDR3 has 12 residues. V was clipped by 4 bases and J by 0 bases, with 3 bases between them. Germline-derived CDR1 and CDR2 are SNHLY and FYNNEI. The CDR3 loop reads CASSAPNYGYTF. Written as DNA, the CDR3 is TGTGCCAGCAGTGCTCCTAACTATGGCTACACCTTC.